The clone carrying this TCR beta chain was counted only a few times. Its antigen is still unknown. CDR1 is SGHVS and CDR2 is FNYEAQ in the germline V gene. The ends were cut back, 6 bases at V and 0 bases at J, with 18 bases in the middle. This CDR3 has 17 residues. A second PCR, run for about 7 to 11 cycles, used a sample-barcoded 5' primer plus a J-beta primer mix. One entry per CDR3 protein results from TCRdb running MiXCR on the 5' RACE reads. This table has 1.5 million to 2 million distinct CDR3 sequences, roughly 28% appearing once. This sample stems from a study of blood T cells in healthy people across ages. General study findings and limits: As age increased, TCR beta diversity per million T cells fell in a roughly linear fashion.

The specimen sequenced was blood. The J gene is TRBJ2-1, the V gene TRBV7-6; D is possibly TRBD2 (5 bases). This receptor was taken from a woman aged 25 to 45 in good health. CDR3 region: CASSTPSGESSYNEQFF. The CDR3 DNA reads TGTGCCAGCAGTACCCCCAGCGGTGAAAGCTCCTACAATGAGCAGTTCTTC.